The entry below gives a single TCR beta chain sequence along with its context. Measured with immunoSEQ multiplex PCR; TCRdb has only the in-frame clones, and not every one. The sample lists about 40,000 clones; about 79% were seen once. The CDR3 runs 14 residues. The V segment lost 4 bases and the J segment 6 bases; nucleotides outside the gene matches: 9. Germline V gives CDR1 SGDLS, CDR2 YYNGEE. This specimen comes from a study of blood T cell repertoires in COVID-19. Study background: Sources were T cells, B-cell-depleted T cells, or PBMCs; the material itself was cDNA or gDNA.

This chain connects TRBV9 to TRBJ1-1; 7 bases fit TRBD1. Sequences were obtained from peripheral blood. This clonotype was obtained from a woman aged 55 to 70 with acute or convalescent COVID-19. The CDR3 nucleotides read TGTGCCAGCAGCCTTGAGACAGGGCCCGCTGAAGCTTTCTTT. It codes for CASSLETGPAEAFF.